One sample yielded the 30 T cell receptor beta chains listed below, sequenced in a study of cytomegalovirus exposure and HLA in healthy donors. The study ran its PCR with 60 Vbeta and 13 Jbeta primers. Clones were read by immunoSEQ multiplex PCR, and TCRdb kept only the in-frame ones, dropping some. Of about 100,000 clones detected, around 80% appear once; the ten largest clones hold roughly 4%. The sequenced sample was PBMCs. All receptors come from a female donor in good health and CMV-seropositive.

This chain joins TRBV11-2 and TRBJ2-5, with D perhaps TRBD2 (5 bases). The last part of the DNA fits TRBJ2-7 better; the J call may be wrong. CDR3 length: 14 residues. The germline CDR1 and CDR2 sequences are SGHAT and FQNNGV. CDR3 in DNA: TGTGCCAGCACCCCTTCTGAGAGGGCCTTCGAGCAGTACTTC. It codes for CASTPSERAFEQYF.

The CDR3 coding sequence is TGTGCCAGCAGCCCCAAAGGGGCTAGCGGGTATGCAGATACGCAGTATTTT. Translating it yields CASSPKGASGYADTQYF. The chain has TRBV7-9 and TRBJ2-3; 8 nucleotides align to TRBD2. The J segment lost 4 bases and the V segment lost 5 bases, leaving 14 bases of the junction unmatched. This CDR3 has 17 amino acids. Germline loops: CDR1 SEHNR, CDR2 FQNEAQ (reference sequence).

The chain recombines TRBV7-9 with TRBJ2-5; D call uncertain. The last part of the DNA fits TRBJ2-7 better; the J call may be wrong. Germline V gene sequence: CDR1 SEHNR, CDR2 FQNEAQ (reference sequence). The CDR3 totals 11 residues. CDR3: CASSVDYEQYF. The CDR3 nucleotides read TGTGCCAGCAGCGTAGATTACGAGCAGTACTTC.

The V gene is TRBV9, the J gene TRBJ1-6, with TRBD1 matching over 10 bases. The germline V gene has CDR1 SGDLS and CDR2 YYNGEE. V was pared by 4 bases and J by 7 bases, with 14 bases of the junction left unmatched. This CDR3 is built from 18 residues. The CDR3 here is CASSPLGRQGAKNSPLHF. The CDR3 bases are TGTGCCAGCAGCCCCCTGGGGAGACAGGGGGCAAAGAATTCACCCCTCCACTTT.

The chain employs TRBV6-1 and TRBJ2-3; 14 bases are a match to TRBD2. The CDR3 has 15 residues. The germline CDR1 and CDR2 sequences are MNHNS and SASEGT. The V segment lost 5 bases and the J segment 8 bases; nucleotides outside the gene matches: 6. The DNA for the CDR3 is TGTGCCAGCAGTCCCGGGACTAGCGGGAGTTCTACGCAGTATTTT. It translates to CASSPGTSGSSTQYF.

The chain recombines TRBV4-2 with TRBJ2-1; the match to TRBD2 covers 7 bases. From germline, CDR1 is LGHNA and CDR2 YNFKEQ. This CDR3 is 16 amino acids long. V dropped 0 bases and J dropped 5; count of bases not matched to a gene: 7. The CDR3 DNA follows: TGTGCCAGCAGCCAAGATACACTAGCGATCGACAATGAGCAGTTCTTC. Amino acids: CASSQDTLAIDNEQFF.

The V and J genes are TRBV11-2 and TRBJ2-7, with D perhaps TRBD1 (6 bases). Germline-derived CDR1 and CDR2 are SGHAT and FQNNGV. V gave up 1 base and J gave up 6 bases, with 22 bases separating them. The CDR3 totals 17 residues. This chain's CDR3 is CASSLVPPGHPGGEQYF. CDR3 in DNA: TGTGCCAGCAGCTTAGTGCCCCCGGGACACCCCGGTGGCGAGCAGTACTTC.

The rearrangement uses TRBV5-1 and TRBJ1-4; 7 bases are shared with TRBD1. The CDR3 has 15 amino acids. Unmatched junction bases numbered 1, after V lost 0 bases and J lost 2 bases. Germline V gene sequence: CDR1 SGHRS, CDR2 YFSETQ. This CDR3 is CASSLVGQTNEKLFF. The CDR3 region has the DNA TGCGCCAGCAGCTTGGTGGGACAGACTAATGAAAAACTGTTTTTT.

The CDR3, as DNA: TGTGCCAGCAGTTTATACCCGGGACAGGGCCCTGACAAGACTGAAGCTTTCTTT. This codes for CASSLYPGQGPDKTEAFF. This chain links TRBV28 with TRBJ1-1; 9 bases are a match to TRBD1. Losses at the gene ends were 1 base for V and 5 bases for J; bases not matched to a gene: 14. The CDR3 sequence is 18 residues long. Germline values: CDR1 MDHEN, CDR2 SYDVKM.

This CDR3 reads CSVEAWDREFF. The CDR3 DNA is TGCAGCGTTGAGGCTTGGGACAGGGAGTTCTTC. V is TRBV29-1 and J is TRBJ2-1; TRBD1 aligns across 9 bases. The CDR3 extends over 11 amino acids. CDR1 SQVTM and CDR2 ANQGSEA come from the germline V gene. Losses at the gene ends were 3 bases for V and 14 bases for J; bases not matched to a gene: 5.

This chain uses TRBV11-2 with TRBJ2-1; D is possibly TRBD2 (6 bases). CDR1 and CDR2 from the germline V gene are SGHAT and FQNNGV. The CDR3 sequence is 15 residues long. The ends were cut back, 5 bases at V and 3 bases at J, with 14 bases in the middle. CDR3 nucleotides: TGTGCCAGCAGCGGACGGGCGGGACTCTACAATGAGCAGTTCTTC. Translated, it gives CASSGRAGLYNEQFF.

This chain connects TRBV5-1 to TRBJ1-2; possible D gene TRBD1, 6 bases. There are 13 residues in the CDR3. Germline CDR1 SGHRS, CDR2 YFSETQ. Trimming took off 5 bases at V and 7 bases at J, with 15 bases between the two ends. The chain's CDR3 is CASSSDRTRGYTF. The CDR3 DNA sequence: TGCGCCAGCAGTTCGGACAGAACCCGTGGCTACACCTTC. The full variable domain, in which reference TRBV5-1 and TRBJ1-2 provide the parts outside the CDR3, is KAGVTQTPRYLIKTRGQQVTLSCSPISGHRSVSWYQQTPGQGLQFLFEYFSETQRNKGNFPGRFSGRQFSNSRSEMNVSTLELGDSALYLCASSSDRTRGYTFGSGTRLTVV.

In its sample, this clone was seen a few times. The CDR3 loop is CASSEGASGMNEQFF. The DNA for the CDR3 is TGTGCCAGCAGTGAAGGGGCTAGCGGTATGAATGAGCAGTTCTTC. The chain links TRBV6-1 to TRBJ2-1; 7 bases match TRBD2. Germline CDR1 MNHNS, CDR2 SASEGT. With V trimmed by 1 base and J by 7 bases, 7 bases remained unmatched. The CDR3 consists of 15 residues.

The rearrangement uses TRBV5-6 and TRBJ1-5; 8 nucleotides match TRBD1. V lost 2 bases and J lost 2; bases outside the gene matches: 6. The germline V gene has CDR1 SGHDT and CDR2 YYEEEE. This CDR3 region has 16 residues. For the CDR3, the DNA is TGTGCCAGCAGCTTTACAGGGGGGTCAGGCAATCAGCCCCAGCATTTT. It encodes CASSFTGGSGNQPQHF.

This chain joins TRBV2 and TRBJ1-2; 10 bases are shared with TRBD1. CDR3 length equals 18 residues. Per the germline V gene, CDR1 is SNHLY and CDR2 is FYNNEI. After removal of 3 bases from V and 7 bases from J, the junction contained 17 bases not matched to a gene. CDR3 region: CASSDPVRQGASSFGYTF. The DNA of the CDR3 is TGTGCCAGCAGTGATCCCGTAAGACAGGGGGCGTCTTCGTTTGGCTACACCTTC.

This clone was seen only once. The DNA for the CDR3 is TGCAGCGTTGAAGGTCTAGCGGGAAGGAAGTCCTACAATGAGCAGTTCTTC. This gives the protein CSVEGLAGRKSYNEQFF. The chain employs TRBV29-1 and TRBJ2-1; 9 positions match TRBD2. Trimming at V came to 1 base and at J to 1 base, leaving 8 bases not matched to a gene. The CDR3 has 17 amino acids. Germline loops: CDR1 SQVTM, CDR2 ANQGSEA.

Turning to this clone: This same CDR3 is encoded by further DNA sequences in the sample. This sequence joins TRBV5-1 and TRBJ1-1, with D uncertain. Trimming took 0 bases from V and 4 from J, leaving 7 bases between them. Germline CDR1 is SGHRS and CDR2 is YFSETQ. The CDR3 covers 13 residues. The CDR3 coding sequence is TGCGCCAGCAGCTTGGGAGGTGGCACTGAAGCTTTCTTT. Amino acids: CASSLGGGTEAFF.

In its sample, this clone was seen a few times. V is TRBV4-2 and J is TRBJ1-2, with TRBD1 matching 8 bases. CDR1 is LGHNA and CDR2 is YNFKEQ in the germline V gene. The CDR3 length is 13 residues. V shed 6 bases and J 7 bases; nucleotides not matched to a gene: 7. CDR3 sequence (DNA): TGTGCCAGCAGTTACCAGGGGGCGCTTGGCTACACCTTC. Translation gives CASSYQGALGYTF.

There are a few counts of this clone. The rearrangement joins TRBV11-2 to TRBJ1-1; D unresolved. The CDR3 runs 15 residues. The germline V and J ends were trimmed by 4 bases and 1 base, with 13 bases remaining between them. CDR1 is SGHAT and CDR2 is FQNNGV in the germline V gene. For the CDR3, the DNA is TGTGCCAGCAGCTCCGGGTCACGTACGAACACTGAAGCTTTCTTT. Translation: CASSSGSRTNTEAFF.

This sequence joins TRBV5-4 and TRBJ2-3, with D unresolved. The germline CDR1 and CDR2 sequences are SGHNT and YYREEE (reference sequence). V lost 4 bases and J 3 bases, leaving 15 bases between the germline ends. The CDR3 is 15 amino acids. In DNA form, the CDR3 reads TGTGCCAGCAGCCCCCCAGTCCTAGGAACAGATACGCAGTATTTT. Its translation is CASSPPVLGTDTQYF.

This clone was recorded only once. The rearrangement links TRBV11-1 to TRBJ2-7, with D maybe TRBD2 (6 bases). CDR1 is SGHAT, CDR2 FQDESV, per germline (reference sequence). V gave up 8 bases and J gave up 3 bases, with 14 bases separating them. CDR3 length: 13 amino acids. In DNA, the CDR3 is TGTGCCAGCGCCCCGGAGGGGAGCTACGAGCAGTACTTC. Protein sequence: CASAPEGSYEQYF.

V gene TRBV29-1 combines with J gene TRBJ1-1; D not resolved. The germline V and J ends were trimmed by 8 bases and 4 bases, with 14 bases remaining between them. From germline, CDR1 is SQVTM and CDR2 ANQGSEA. The CDR3 is 12 residues long. The CDR3 loop reads CSTGGLVTEAFF. CDR3 coding DNA: TGCAGCACCGGCGGGTTGGTCACTGAAGCTTTCTTT.

V and J are TRBV18 and TRBJ1-1, with TRBD1 as a possible D gene (6 bases). V lost 4 bases and J 1 base, leaving 19 bases between the germline ends. CDR3 length equals 17 residues. In germline, CDR1 is KGHSH, CDR2 LQKENI. CDR3: CASSRTVVGTQNTEAFF. The DNA for the CDR3 is TGTGCCAGCTCACGAACGGTTGTGGGGACACAGAACACTGAAGCTTTCTTT.

The chain has TRBV5-1 and TRBJ2-5; TRBD1 aligns across 9 bases. The junction had 12 bases not matched to a gene; V was cut back by 1 base and J by 2 bases. The CDR3 spans 18 residues. Looked up from germline, CDR1 is SGHRS and CDR2 is YFSETQ. The CDR3 is CASSLYGLGTGPQETQYF. In DNA form, the CDR3 reads TGCGCCAGCAGCTTGTATGGTCTTGGGACAGGGCCACAAGAGACCCAGTACTTC.

Comments on this clone: One junction end does not reproduce the germline sequence, and a read error may be involved. This chain links TRBV19 with TRBJ2-6, with a weak D call TRBD2 (6 bases). The CDR3 runs 19 residues. The germline V gene has CDR1 LNHDA and CDR2 SQIVND (reference sequence). The CDR3 region is CASTLGGFGSSLWANGLTF. As DNA, the CDR3 is TGTGCCAGTACCCTTGGGGGGTTCGGCTCTTCTCTGTGGGCCAACGGCCTGACTTTC.

The chain employs TRBV2 and TRBJ2-7, with 7 bases aligning to TRBD2. Germline V gene lookup returns CDR1 SNHLY and CDR2 FYNNEI. V shed 11 bases and J 1 base; nucleotides not matched to a gene: 8. The CDR3 has 13 residues. The CDR3 loop is CARSGVRSYEQYF. In DNA, the CDR3 is TGTGCCCGAAGCGGGGTCCGGTCCTACGAGCAGTACTTC.

V and J are TRBV30 and TRBJ1-1, with 7 bases aligning to TRBD1. V lost 7 bases and J lost 5; bases outside the gene matches: 4. The CDR3 is 11 residues long. Germline CDR1 reads GTSNPN; CDR2 reads SVGIG (reference sequence). The CDR3 bases are TGTGCCTTAAGCAGGGGGACTGAAGCTTTCTTT. It translates to CALSRGTEAFF.

This clone appeared a few times. The V call is TRBV6-1, the J call TRBJ1-5; D remains ambiguous. Trimming left V 8 bases short and J 4 bases short, with 15 bases between. CDR1 MNHNS and CDR2 SASEGT come from the germline V gene. CDR3 length: 14 amino acids. The CDR3 DNA sequence: TGTGCCAGCTCCAGACCCGACTGGAATCAGCCCCAGCATTTT. This encodes CASSRPDWNQPQHF.

The chain is built from TRBV7-8 and TRBJ2-2; the match to TRBD2 covers 7 bases. CDR3 length: 15 residues. Per the germline V gene, CDR1 is SGHVS and CDR2 is FQNEAQ. Germline trimming cut 5 bases from V and 4 bases from J; bases unmatched to any gene: 7. The chain's CDR3 is CASSPQTSPTGELFF. The CDR3 nucleotides read TGTGCCAGCAGCCCCCAGACTAGCCCCACCGGGGAGCTGTTTTTT.

The chain couples TRBV5-1 to TRBJ2-1; D is uncertain. The CDR3 spans 13 residues. Germline lookup yields CDR1 SGHRS and CDR2 YFSETQ. The V end was cut by 4 bases, the J end by 5 bases, with 10 bases between. CDR3 amino acids: CASSTTADNEQFF. The CDR3 DNA reads TGCGCCAGCAGCACGACCGCGGACAATGAGCAGTTCTTC.